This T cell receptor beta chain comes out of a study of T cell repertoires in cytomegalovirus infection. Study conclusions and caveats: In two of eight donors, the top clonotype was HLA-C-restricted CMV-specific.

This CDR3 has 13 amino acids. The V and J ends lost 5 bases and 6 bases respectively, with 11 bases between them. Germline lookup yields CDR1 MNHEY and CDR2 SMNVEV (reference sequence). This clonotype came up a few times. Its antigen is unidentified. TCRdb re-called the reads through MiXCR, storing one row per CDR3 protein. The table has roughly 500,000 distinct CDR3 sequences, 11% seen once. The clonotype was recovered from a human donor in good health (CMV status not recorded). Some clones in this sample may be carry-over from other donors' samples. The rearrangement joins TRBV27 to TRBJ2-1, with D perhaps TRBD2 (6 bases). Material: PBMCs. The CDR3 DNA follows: TGTGCCAGCAGTCCCGCCGGGGGCAATGAGCAGTTCTTC. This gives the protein CASSPAGGNEQFF.